This T cell receptor beta chain was sequenced during a study of T cells in Graves' hyperthyroidism and ophthalmopathy. Patients having uncontrolled infection, another autoimmune disease, pregnancy or lactation were not included. From less than 13 ml of fresh peripheral blood, PBMCs were isolated. This clonotype has more than one count but fewer than ten. Its antigen is still unknown. Study observations and caveats: Blood also carried most thyroid clonotypes expanded above 0.001. Ophthalmopathy and stable hyperthyroidism were separated by a 13 V-J model.

RNA transcripts served as the template for amplifying TCR beta CDR3 regions. Initially, a first-round RT-PCR of the TCR CDR3 employed the HTBI primer set. A single record per CDR3 protein comes from TCRdb applying MiXCR to the multiplex PCR reads. The data show about 570,000 distinct CDR3 sequences, 14% seen once. The V segment lost 0 bases and the J segment 8 bases; nucleotides outside the gene matches: 4. This CDR3 has 15 residues. From germline, CDR1 is SGHRS and CDR2 YFSETQ. The rearrangement links TRBV5-1 to TRBJ2-1, with TRBD1 matching 11 bases. The receptor's source is a woman aged 40-49 years with Graves' hyperthyroidism. The sequenced sample consisted of blood. The CDR3 region is CASSLEGQGGDEQFF. The DNA for the CDR3 is TGCGCCAGCAGCTTGGAGGGACAGGGGGGGGATGAGCAGTTCTTC.